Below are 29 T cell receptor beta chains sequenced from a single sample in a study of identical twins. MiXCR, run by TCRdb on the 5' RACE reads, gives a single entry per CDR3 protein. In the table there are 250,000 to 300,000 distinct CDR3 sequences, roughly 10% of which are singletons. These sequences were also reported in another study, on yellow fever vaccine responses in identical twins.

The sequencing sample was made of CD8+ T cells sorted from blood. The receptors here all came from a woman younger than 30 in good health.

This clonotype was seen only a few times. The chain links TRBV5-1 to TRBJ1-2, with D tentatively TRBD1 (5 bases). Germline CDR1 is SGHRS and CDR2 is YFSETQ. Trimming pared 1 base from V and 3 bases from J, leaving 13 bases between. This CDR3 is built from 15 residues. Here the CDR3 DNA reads TGCGCCAGCAGCTTGTCCCCACAGGTCTACTATGGCTACACCTTC. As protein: CASSLSPQVYYGYTF.

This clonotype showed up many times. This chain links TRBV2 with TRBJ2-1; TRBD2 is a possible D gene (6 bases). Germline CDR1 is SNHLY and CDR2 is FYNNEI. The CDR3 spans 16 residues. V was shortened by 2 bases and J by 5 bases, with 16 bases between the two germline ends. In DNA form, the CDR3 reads TGTGCCAGCAGTGAAAGTATCGGGGGAGGAGACAATGAGCAGTTCTTC. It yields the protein CASSESIGGGDNEQFF.

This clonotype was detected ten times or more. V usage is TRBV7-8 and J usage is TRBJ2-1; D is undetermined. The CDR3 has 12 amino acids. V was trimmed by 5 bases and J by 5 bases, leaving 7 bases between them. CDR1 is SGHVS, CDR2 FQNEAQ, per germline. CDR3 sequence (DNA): TGTGCCAGCAGCGACACACACAATGAGCAGTTCTTC. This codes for CASSDTHNEQFF. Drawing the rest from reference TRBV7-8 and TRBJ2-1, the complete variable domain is GAGVSQSPRYKVAKRGQDVALRCDPISGHVSLFWYQQALGQGPEFLTYFQNEAQLDKSGLPSDRFFAERPEGSVSTLKIQRTQQEDSAVYLCASSDTHNEQFFGPGTRLTVL.

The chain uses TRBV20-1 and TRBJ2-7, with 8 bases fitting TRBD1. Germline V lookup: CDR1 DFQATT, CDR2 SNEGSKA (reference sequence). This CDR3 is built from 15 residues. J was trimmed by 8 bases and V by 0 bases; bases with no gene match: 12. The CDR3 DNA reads TGCAGTGCTAGAGAGAGATGGACAGGGACACGCAAGCAGTACTTC. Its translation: CSARERWTGTRKQYF.

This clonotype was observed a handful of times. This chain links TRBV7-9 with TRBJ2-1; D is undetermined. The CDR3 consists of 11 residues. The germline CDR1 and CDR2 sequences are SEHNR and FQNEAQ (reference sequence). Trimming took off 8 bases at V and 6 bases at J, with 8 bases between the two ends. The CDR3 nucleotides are TGTGCCAGCGCCATTGGCAATGAGCAGTTCTTC. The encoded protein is CASAIGNEQFF.

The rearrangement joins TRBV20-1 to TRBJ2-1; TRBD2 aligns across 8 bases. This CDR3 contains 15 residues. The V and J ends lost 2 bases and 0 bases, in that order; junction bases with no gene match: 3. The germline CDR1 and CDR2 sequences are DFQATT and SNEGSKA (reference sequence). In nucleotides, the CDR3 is TGCAGTGCTAGACGGGAGGGGCACTCCTACAATGAGCAGTTCTTC. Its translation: CSARREGHSYNEQFF.

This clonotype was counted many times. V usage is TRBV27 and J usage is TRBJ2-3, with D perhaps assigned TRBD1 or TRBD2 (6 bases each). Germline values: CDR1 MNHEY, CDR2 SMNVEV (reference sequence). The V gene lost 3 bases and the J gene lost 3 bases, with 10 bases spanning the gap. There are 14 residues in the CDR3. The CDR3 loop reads CASSFLGGTDTQYF. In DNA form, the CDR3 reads TGTGCCAGCAGTTTTCTAGGGGGGACAGATACGCAGTATTTT.

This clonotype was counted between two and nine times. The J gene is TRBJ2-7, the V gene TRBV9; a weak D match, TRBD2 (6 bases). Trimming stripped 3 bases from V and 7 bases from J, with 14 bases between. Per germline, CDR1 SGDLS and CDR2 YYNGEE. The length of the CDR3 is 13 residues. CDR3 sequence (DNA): TGTGCCAGCAGCGCGGGGGACCAGGGAGAGCAGTACTTC. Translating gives CASSAGDQGEQYF.

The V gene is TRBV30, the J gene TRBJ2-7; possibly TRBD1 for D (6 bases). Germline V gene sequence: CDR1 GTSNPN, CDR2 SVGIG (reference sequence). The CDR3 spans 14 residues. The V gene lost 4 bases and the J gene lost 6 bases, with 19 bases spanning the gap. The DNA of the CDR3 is TGTGCCTGGACTAGCTGGGCAGGGGAATCCGAGCAGTACTTC. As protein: CAWTSWAGESEQYF.

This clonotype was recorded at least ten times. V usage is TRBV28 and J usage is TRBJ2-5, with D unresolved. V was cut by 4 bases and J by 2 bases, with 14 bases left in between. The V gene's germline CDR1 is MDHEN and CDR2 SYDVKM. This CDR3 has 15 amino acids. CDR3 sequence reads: CASSSWTEKQETQYF. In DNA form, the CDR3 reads TGTGCCAGCAGTTCCTGGACGGAGAAACAAGAGACCCAGTACTTC. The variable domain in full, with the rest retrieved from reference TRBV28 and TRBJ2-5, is DVKVTQSSRYLVKRTGEKVFLECVQDMDHENMFWYRQDPGLGLRLIYFSYDVKMKEKGDIPEGYSVSREKKERFSLILESASTNQTSMYLCASSSWTEKQETQYFGPGTRLLVL.

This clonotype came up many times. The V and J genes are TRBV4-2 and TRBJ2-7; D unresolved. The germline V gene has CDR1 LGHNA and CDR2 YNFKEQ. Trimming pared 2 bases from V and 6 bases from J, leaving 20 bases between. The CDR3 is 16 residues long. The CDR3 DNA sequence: TGTGCCAGCAGCCAAACTTTGGGCTCGACGAACCTCGAGCAGTACTTC. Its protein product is CASSQTLGSTNLEQYF.

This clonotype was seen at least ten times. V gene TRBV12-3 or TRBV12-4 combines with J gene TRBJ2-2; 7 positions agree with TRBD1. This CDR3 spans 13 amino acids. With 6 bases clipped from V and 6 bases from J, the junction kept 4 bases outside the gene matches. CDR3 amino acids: CASSHTGAGELFF. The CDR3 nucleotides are TGTGCCAGCAGCCATACAGGGGCCGGGGAGCTGTTTTTT.

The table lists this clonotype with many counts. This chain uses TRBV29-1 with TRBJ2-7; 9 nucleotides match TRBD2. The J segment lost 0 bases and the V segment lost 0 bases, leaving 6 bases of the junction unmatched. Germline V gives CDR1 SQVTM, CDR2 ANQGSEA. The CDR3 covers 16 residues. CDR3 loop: CSVEDISGGSSYEQYF. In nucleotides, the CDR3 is TGCAGCGTTGAAGATATTAGCGGGGGCAGCTCCTACGAGCAGTACTTC.

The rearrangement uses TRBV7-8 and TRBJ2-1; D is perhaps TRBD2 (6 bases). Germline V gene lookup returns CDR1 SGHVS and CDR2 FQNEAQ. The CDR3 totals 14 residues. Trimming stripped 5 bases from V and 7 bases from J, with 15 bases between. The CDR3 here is CASSATGTVNEQFF. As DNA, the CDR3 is TGTGCCAGCAGCGCGACCGGGACTGTTAATGAGCAGTTCTTC.

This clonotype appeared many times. CDR3 amino acids: CSVEDTLSTDTQYF. CDR3 bases: TGCAGCGTTGAAGACACACTGAGCACAGATACGCAGTATTTT. The chain carries TRBV29-1 and TRBJ2-3; D is unresolved. The V and J ends lost 0 bases and 0 bases respectively, with 7 bases between them. CDR3 length: 14 residues. Germline CDR1 SQVTM, CDR2 ANQGSEA.

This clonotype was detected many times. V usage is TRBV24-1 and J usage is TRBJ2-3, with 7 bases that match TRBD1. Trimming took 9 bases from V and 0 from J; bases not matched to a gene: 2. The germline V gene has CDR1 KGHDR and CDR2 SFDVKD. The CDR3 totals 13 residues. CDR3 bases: TGTGCCACCCGGGACAGCAGCACAGATACGCAGTATTTT. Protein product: CATRDSSTDTQYF.

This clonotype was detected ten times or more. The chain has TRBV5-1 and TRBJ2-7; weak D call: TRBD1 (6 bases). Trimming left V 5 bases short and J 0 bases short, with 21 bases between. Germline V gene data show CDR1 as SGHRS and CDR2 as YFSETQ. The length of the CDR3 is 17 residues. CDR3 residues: CASSLDITGSSSYEQYF. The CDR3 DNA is TGCGCCAGCAGTCTCGACATTACAGGGAGTTCCTCCTACGAGCAGTACTTC.

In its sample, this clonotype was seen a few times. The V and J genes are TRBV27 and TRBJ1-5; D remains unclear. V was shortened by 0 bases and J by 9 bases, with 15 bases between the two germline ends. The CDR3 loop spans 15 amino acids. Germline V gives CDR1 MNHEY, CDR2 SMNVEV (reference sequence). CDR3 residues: CASSLSFEYFGPQHF. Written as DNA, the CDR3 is TGTGCCAGCAGTTTATCGTTTGAGTATTTCGGGCCCCAGCATTTT.

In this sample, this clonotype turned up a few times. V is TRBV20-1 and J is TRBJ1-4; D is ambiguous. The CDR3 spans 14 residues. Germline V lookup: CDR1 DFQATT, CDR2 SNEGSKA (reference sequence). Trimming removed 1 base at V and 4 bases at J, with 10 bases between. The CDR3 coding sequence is TGCAGTGCTAGAGTCCAGGTCTATAATGAAAAACTGTTTTTT. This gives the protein CSARVQVYNEKLFF.

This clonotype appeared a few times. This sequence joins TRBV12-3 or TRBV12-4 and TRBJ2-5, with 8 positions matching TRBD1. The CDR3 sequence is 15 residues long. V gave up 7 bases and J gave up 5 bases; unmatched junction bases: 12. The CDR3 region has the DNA TGTGCCAGCACCGTCACGCAGGGGGCTAAGGAGACCCAGTACTTC. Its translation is CASTVTQGAKETQYF.

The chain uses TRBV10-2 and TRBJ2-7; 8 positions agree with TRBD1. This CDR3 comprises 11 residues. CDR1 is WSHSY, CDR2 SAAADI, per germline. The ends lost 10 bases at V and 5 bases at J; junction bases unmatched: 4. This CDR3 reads CATATGDEQYF. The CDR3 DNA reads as TGCGCCACCGCGACAGGGGACGAGCAGTACTTC.

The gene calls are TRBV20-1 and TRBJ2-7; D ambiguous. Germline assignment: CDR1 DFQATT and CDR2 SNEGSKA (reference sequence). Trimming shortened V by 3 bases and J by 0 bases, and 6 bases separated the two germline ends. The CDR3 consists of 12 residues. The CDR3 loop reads CSARTHSYEQYF. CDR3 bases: TGCAGTGCTAGGACTCACTCCTACGAGCAGTACTTC.

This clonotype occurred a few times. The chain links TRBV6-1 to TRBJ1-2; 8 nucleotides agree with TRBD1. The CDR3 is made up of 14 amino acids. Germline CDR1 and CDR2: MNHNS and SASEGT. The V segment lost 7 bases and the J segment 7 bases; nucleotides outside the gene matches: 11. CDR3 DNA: TGTGCCAGCAACATCCTCCAGGGGGCTGGTGGCTACACCTTC. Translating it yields CASNILQGAGGYTF.

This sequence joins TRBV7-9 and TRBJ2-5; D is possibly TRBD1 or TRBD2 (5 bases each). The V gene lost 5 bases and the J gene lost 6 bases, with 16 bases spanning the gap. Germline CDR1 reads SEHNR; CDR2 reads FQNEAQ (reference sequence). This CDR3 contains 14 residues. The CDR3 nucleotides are TGTGCCAGCAGCCCACGGGACCGATTACAGACCCAGTACTTC. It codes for CASSPRDRLQTQYF.

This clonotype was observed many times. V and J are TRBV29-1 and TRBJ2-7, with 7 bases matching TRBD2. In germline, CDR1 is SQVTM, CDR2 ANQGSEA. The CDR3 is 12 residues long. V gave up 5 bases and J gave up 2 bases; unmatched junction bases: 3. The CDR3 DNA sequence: TGCAGCGTTAGAACTAGCGCCTACGAGCAGTACTTC. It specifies CSVRTSAYEQYF.

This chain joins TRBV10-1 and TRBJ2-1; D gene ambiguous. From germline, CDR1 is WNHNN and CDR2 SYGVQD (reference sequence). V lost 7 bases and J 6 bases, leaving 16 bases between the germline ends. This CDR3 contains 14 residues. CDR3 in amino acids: CASKVYSRFNEQFF. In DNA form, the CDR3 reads TGCGCCAGCAAGGTGTACAGTAGGTTCAATGAGCAGTTCTTC.

CDR3 residues: CASSLDTGPGETQYF. CDR3 nucleotide sequence: TGTGCCAGCAGCTTAGATACGGGACCCGGGGAGACCCAGTACTTC. The gene calls are TRBV11-2 and TRBJ2-5; D possibly uses TRBD1 or TRBD2 (5 bases each). This CDR3 has 15 amino acids. Germline V lookup: CDR1 SGHAT, CDR2 FQNNGV. Trimming removed 0 bases from V and 5 bases from J, with 13 bases in between.

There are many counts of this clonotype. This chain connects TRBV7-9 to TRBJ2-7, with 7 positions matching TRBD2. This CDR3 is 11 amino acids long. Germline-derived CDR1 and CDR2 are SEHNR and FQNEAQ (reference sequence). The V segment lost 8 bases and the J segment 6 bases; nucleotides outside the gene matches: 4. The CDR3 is CASGREGEQYF. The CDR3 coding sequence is TGTGCCAGCGGTAGGGAGGGCGAGCAGTACTTC.

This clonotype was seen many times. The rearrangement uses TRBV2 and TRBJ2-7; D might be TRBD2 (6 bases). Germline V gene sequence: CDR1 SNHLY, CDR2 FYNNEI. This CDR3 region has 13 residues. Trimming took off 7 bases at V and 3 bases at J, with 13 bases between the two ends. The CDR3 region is CASTGGYRYEQYF. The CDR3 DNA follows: TGTGCCAGCACTGGGGGGTACCGCTACGAGCAGTACTTC.